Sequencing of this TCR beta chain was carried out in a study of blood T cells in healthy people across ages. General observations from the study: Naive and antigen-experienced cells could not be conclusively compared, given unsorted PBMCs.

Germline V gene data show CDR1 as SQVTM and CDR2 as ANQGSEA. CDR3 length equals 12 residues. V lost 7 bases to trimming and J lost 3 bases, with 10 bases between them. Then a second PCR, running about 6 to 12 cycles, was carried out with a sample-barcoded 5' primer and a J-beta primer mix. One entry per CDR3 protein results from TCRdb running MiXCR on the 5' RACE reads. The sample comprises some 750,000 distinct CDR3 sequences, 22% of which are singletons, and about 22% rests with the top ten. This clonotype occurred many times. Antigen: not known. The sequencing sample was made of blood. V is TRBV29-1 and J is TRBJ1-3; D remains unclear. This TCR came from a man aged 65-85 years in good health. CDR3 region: CSAVNSGNTIYF. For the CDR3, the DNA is TGCAGCGCCGTTAACAGTGGAAACACCATATATTTT.